This entry features one T cell receptor (beta chain) sequence. The data were obtained in a study of blood T cell repertoires in COVID-19. Overall study context: The United States, Italy and Spain supplied acute and convalescent COVID-19 samples. T cells, B-cell-depleted T cells, or PBMCs supplied cDNA or gDNA.

Original handling: Estimates of nucleated cell counts were drawn from the amplification of reference gene primers. Repertoires were generated with immunoSEQ multiplex PCR, while TCRdb's copy carries only in-frame clones and drops some. V, J and clone size are taken as reported in that table, and D and trimming were inferred from the DNA itself. Here the sample spans 300,000 to 350,000 clones, over 70% being singletons. Specimen: peripheral blood. The sequence was collected from a woman between 45 and 60 years old with COVID-19, enrolled during active disease.

The CDR3 here is CASSLREAVSEAFF. The CDR3 nucleotides are TGTGCCAGCAGCTTAAGAGAGGCGGTCAGTGAAGCTTTCTTT. The V and J genes are TRBV7-9 and TRBJ1-1; D is unclear. The length of the CDR3 is 14 residues. Trimming took 2 bases from V and 7 from J, leaving 14 bases between them. The germline V gene encodes CDR1 SEHNR and CDR2 FQNEAQ (reference sequence). Variable domain in full (rest from reference TRBV7-9 and TRBJ1-1): DTGVSQNPRHKITKRGQNVTFRCDPISEHNRLYWYRQTLGQGPEFLTYFQNEAQLEKSRLLSDRFSAERPKGSFSTLEIQRTEQGDSAMYLCASSLREAVSEAFFGQGTRLTVV.